The 13 T cell receptor beta chains below come from one sample, sequenced in a study of cytomegalovirus exposure and HLA in healthy donors. The PCR made use of 60 Vbeta and 13 Jbeta primers. Libraries were prepared by immunoSEQ multiplex PCR; TCRdb keeps only in-frame clonotypes and omits some of them. This table has about 240,000 clones, about 88% appearing once. The sample consisted of PBMCs. The receptors stem from a girl aged 2 to 9 in good health and CMV-seronegative.

This chain joins TRBV10-2 and TRBJ2-7; D ambiguous. This CDR3 contains 11 residues. Germline CDR1 and CDR2: WSHSY and SAAADI. V gave up 6 bases and J gave up 4 bases, with 7 bases separating them. The CDR3 DNA sequence: TGCGCCAGCAGCTACGGGTACGAGCAGTACTTC. Translation gives CASSYGYEQYF.

The J gene is TRBJ2-5, the V gene TRBV2; 7 positions agree with TRBD2. Looked up from germline, CDR1 is SNHLY and CDR2 is FYNNEI. This CDR3 has 16 amino acids. Germline trimming cut 4 bases from V and 5 bases from J; bases unmatched to any gene: 13. The CDR3 coding sequence is TGTGCCAGCAGTGGGGAGGGCAGAGCTACTTCGGAGACCCAGTACTTC. It encodes CASSGEGRATSETQYF.

This sequence joins TRBV30 and TRBJ1-4; possibly TRBD1 for D (5 bases). Germline V CDR1 and CDR2: GTSNPN, SVGIG (reference sequence). The CDR3 is 17 amino acids. V lost 2 bases and J lost 5, with 21 bases in between. Here the CDR3 DNA reads TGTGCCTGGAGTTCCCTGCAGGGTATAGTATTGAATGAAAAACTGTTTTTT. Translating gives CAWSSLQGIVLNEKLFF.

V gene TRBV6-1 combines with J gene TRBJ1-5; maybe TRBD1 (6 bases). Germline V gene data show CDR1 as MNHNS and CDR2 as SASEGT. The CDR3 has 17 amino acids. Trimming cost V 2 bases and J 5 bases, with 19 bases left between them. The CDR3 protein is CASSEKRAGDTDQPQHF. CDR3 nucleotides: TGTGCCAGCAGTGAAAAGAGAGCGGGGGACACAGATCAGCCCCAGCATTTT.

The genes are TRBV5-1 and TRBJ2-2; TRBD1 aligns across 7 bases. The CDR3 runs 15 residues. Losses at the gene ends were 4 bases for V and 4 bases for J; bases not matched to a gene: 7. Germline assignment: CDR1 SGHRS and CDR2 YFSETQ. The CDR3 is CASSPETGTTGELFF. The CDR3 bases are TGCGCCAGCAGCCCGGAGACAGGGACCACCGGGGAGCTGTTTTTT.

This clone showed up just a few times. The V call is TRBV6-5, the J call TRBJ1-5; D is unclear. V was pared by 0 bases and J by 4 bases, with 10 bases between. Looked up from germline, CDR1 is MNHEY and CDR2 is SVGAGI. The CDR3 has 15 amino acids. CDR3 in amino acids: CASSYSMTGNQPQHF. The CDR3 DNA follows: TGTGCCAGCAGTTACTCGATGACGGGAAATCAGCCCCAGCATTTT.

This chain uses TRBV5-4 with TRBJ1-2; possibly TRBD1 for D (5 bases). The germline CDR1 and CDR2 sequences are SGHNT and YYREEE (reference sequence). The CDR3 loop spans 13 amino acids. Trimming stripped 3 bases from V and 14 bases from J, with 20 bases between. CDR3 in DNA: TGTGCCAGCAGCTCCCCGGGGGGGTGGGTATTGACCTTC. The encoded protein is CASSSPGGWVLTF.

The chain recombines TRBV19 with TRBJ2-2, with 10 bases fitting TRBD2. Germline V CDR1 and CDR2: LNHDA, SQIVND (reference sequence). This CDR3 spans 18 amino acids. With 7 bases clipped from V and 1 base from J, the junction kept 12 bases outside the gene matches. CDR3: CASKVALAGFLNTGELFF. In DNA form, the CDR3 reads TGTGCCAGTAAGGTGGCACTAGCGGGATTTTTGAACACCGGGGAGCTGTTTTTT.

This chain uses TRBV4-1 with TRBJ2-7; tentative D call: TRBD1 (6 bases). CDR3 length: 16 residues. Germline-derived CDR1 and CDR2 are MGHRA and YSYEKL. V lost 4 bases to trimming and J lost 0 bases, with 16 bases between them. The DNA of the CDR3 is TGCGCCAGCAGCCTTTACACGGGACATAGCTCCTACGAGCAGTACTTC. Translating it yields CASSLYTGHSSYEQYF.

With respect to this clone: Other DNA variants within this sample encode the same CDR3. The chain recombines TRBV5-1 with TRBJ2-5; 7 nucleotides agree with TRBD2. Germline V lookup: CDR1 SGHRS, CDR2 YFSETQ. J gave up 5 bases and V 4 bases, and 5 bases lay outside the gene matches. This CDR3 contains 13 residues. CDR3 protein: CASSPGGGETQYF. CDR3 coding DNA: TGCGCCAGCAGCCCGGGGGGAGGGGAGACCCAGTACTTC. The full variable domain, in which reference TRBV5-1 and TRBJ2-5 provide the parts outside the CDR3, is KAGVTQTPRYLIKTRGQQVTLSCSPISGHRSVSWYQQTPGQGLQFLFEYFSETQRNKGNFPGRFSGRQFSNSRSEMNVSTLELGDSALYLCASSPGGGETQYFGPGTRLLVL.

The V gene is TRBV9, the J gene TRBJ2-1, with D possibly being TRBD2 (6 bases). V was shortened by 0 bases and J by 13 bases, with 17 bases between the two germline ends. This CDR3 spans 14 amino acids. Germline lookup yields CDR1 SGDLS and CDR2 YYNGEE. CDR3 protein: CASSVADWTTLQFF. CDR3 nucleotides: TGTGCCAGCAGCGTAGCAGACTGGACTACACTTCAGTTCTTC.

V gene TRBV18 combines with J gene TRBJ2-5, with a weak D call TRBD1 (6 bases). Germline assignment: CDR1 KGHSH and CDR2 LQKENI. The CDR3 contains 15 residues. With 3 bases removed from V and 2 bases from J, the gap between germline ends came to 13 bases. The DNA for the CDR3 is TGTGCCAGCTCACCTTTGCGGACAGAACAAGAGACCCAGTACTTC. This translates into CASSPLRTEQETQYF.

The count of this clone is one. J is TRBJ2-1 and V is TRBV12-5; 15 bases align to TRBD2. V shed 1 base, J shed 5 bases, and the junction held 3 bases outside the gene matches. Germline lookup yields CDR1 LGHNT and CDR2 FRNRAP. The CDR3 loop spans 17 amino acids. The CDR3 sequence: CASGLARTSGGDNEQFF. Written as DNA, the CDR3 is TGTGCTAGTGGTTTGGCAAGGACTAGCGGGGGGGACAATGAGCAGTTCTTC.